This paragraph covers one T cell receptor (beta chain) sequence. No antigen is known for it. This sample is part of a study of T cell repertoires in cytomegalovirus infection. Overall study: The public TCR beta signatures pointed to both CMV infection and matching HLA type.

TCRdb ran MiXCR on the reads and lists one entry per CDR3 protein. In the table there are approximately 320,000 distinct CDR3 sequences, over 7.5% of which are singletons. The CDR3 is made up of 15 amino acids. CDR1 and CDR2 from the germline V gene are MDHEN and SYDVKM. Between the trimmed V and J ends, which lost 6 bases and 0 bases, there was a span of 12 bases. The study's findings and limits: Using cumulative public TCR beta family frequency, the authors identified those who carried CMV together with the relevant HLA. Dominating the ex vivo response were TCR beta clonotypes that were CMV-specific and HLA-C-restricted.

The material sequenced was PBMCs. The J gene is TRBJ1-3, the V gene TRBV28; unclear D gene. The receptor was isolated from a human donor in good health (CMV status not recorded). Some clones in this sample may be carry-over from other donors' samples. The CDR3: CASSVGKSSGNTIYF. The CDR3 coding sequence is TGTGCCAGCAGCGTGGGAAAAAGCTCTGGAAACACCATATATTTT.